The clone carrying this T cell receptor beta chain was seen once. Just one base apart from a much larger clone, this may be a read error. The data were obtained in a study of blood T cells in healthy people across ages. The CDR3 length is 14 residues. A second roughly 7 to 12 cycle PCR used barcoded and J-beta primers. TCRdb re-analysed the 5' RACE reads in MiXCR, keeping a single row per CDR3 protein. The sample lists about 1.7 million distinct CDR3 sequences; 28% were seen once. Sequenced input: blood. This chain joins TRBV12-3 or TRBV12-4 and TRBJ2-5; unclear D gene. With the DNA end fitting TRBJ2-7 better, the J assignment may be wrong. The TCR sequence derives from a woman aged 25 to 39 in good health. The CDR3 is CASSPNPGGFEQYF. CDR3 in DNA: TGTGCCAGCAGCCCCAATCCGGGTGGCTTCGAGCAGTACTTC.